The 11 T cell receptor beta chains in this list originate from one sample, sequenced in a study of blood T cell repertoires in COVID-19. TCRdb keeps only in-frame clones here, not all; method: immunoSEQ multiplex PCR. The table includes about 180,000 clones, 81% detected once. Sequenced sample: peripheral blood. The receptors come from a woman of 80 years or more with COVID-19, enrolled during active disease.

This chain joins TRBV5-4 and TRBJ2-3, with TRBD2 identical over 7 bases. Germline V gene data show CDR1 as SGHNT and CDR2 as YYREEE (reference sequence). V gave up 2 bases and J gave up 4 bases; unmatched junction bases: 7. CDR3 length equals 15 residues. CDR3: CASSLSWEGPDTQYF. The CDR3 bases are TGTGCCAGCAGCTTATCGTGGGAGGGTCCAGATACGCAGTATTTT.

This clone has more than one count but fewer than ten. The CDR3 DNA is TGTGCCAGCAGCTTAGGGCCTCAGACCGGGGAGCTGTTTTTT. Translating gives CASSLGPQTGELFF. V usage is TRBV7-2 and J usage is TRBJ2-2; D uncertain. Germline V gene sequence: CDR1 SGHTA, CDR2 FQGNSA. The germline V and J ends were trimmed by 1 base and 5 bases, with 8 bases remaining between them. This CDR3 is built from 14 residues.

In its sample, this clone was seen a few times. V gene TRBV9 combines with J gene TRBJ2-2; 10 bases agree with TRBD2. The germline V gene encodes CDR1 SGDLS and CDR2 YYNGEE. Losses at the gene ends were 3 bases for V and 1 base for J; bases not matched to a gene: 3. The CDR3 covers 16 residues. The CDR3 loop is CASSAGLAVNTGELFF. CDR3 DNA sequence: TGTGCCAGCAGCGCTGGACTAGCGGTGAACACCGGGGAGCTGTTTTTT. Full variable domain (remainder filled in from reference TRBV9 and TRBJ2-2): DSGVTQTPKHLITATGQRVTLRCSPRSGDLSVYWYQQSLDQGLQFLIQYYNGEERAKGNILERFSAQQFPDLHSELNLSSLELGDSALYFCASSAGLAVNTGELFFGEGSRLTVL.

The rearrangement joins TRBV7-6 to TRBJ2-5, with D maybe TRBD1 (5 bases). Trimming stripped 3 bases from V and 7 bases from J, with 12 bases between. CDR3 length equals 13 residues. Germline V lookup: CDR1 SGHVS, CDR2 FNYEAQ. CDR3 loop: CASSLGQARTQYF. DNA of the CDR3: TGTGCCAGCAGCTTGGGGCAGGCCCGGACCCAGTACTTC.

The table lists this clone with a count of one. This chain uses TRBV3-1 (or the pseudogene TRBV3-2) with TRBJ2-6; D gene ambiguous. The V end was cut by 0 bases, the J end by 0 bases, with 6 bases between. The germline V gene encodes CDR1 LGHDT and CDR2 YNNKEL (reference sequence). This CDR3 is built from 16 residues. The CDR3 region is CASSQDFSSGANVLTF. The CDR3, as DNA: TGTGCCAGCAGCCAAGATTTCAGCTCTGGGGCCAACGTCCTGACTTTC.

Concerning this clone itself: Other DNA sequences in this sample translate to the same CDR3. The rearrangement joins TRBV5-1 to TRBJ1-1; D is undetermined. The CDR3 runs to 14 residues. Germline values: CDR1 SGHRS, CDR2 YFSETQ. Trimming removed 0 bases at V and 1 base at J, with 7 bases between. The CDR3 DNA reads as TGCGCCAGCAGCTTGGGAGGGAGGAACACTGAAGCTTTCTTT. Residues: CASSLGGRNTEAFF.

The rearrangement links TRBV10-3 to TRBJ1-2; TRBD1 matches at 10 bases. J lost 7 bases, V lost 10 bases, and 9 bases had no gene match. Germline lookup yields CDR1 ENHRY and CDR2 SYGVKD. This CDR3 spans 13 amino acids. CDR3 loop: CATSGQGVSGYTF. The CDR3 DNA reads TGTGCCACCTCCGGACAGGGGGTTAGTGGCTACACCTTC.

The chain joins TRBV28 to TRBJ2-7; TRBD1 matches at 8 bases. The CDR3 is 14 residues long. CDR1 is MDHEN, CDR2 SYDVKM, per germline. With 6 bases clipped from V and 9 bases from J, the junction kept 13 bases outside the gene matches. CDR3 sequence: CASRPGDRSTGQYF. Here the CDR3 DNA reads TGTGCCAGCAGGCCCGGGGACAGGAGCACGGGGCAGTACTTC.

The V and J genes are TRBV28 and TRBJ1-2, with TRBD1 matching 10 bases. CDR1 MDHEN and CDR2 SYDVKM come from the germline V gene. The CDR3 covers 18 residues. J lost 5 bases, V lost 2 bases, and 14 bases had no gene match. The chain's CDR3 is CASSLPNTDRGLGYGYTF. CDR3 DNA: TGTGCCAGCAGTTTACCGAACACCGACAGGGGGCTGGGGTATGGCTACACCTTC.

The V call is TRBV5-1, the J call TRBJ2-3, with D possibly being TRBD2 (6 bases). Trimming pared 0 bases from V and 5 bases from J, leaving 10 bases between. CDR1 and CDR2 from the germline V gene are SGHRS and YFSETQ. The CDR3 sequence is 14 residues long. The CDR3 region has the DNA TGCGCCAGCAGCTTGGAAACTAGCCGAGATACGCAGTATTTT. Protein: CASSLETSRDTQYF.

DNA of the CDR3: TGTGCCAGTATGAGGACAGGGGGCGGTCTGGCTGGAAACACCATATATTTT. It yields the protein CASMRTGGGLAGNTIYF. The J gene is TRBJ1-3, the V gene TRBV19; TRBD1 matches 11 bases. The trim removed 7 bases at V and 2 bases at J, leaving 10 bases unmatched. CDR1 and CDR2 from the germline V gene are LNHDA and SQIVND (reference sequence). There are 17 residues in the CDR3.